This TCR beta chain was obtained from a study of CD8+ T cells in alopecia areata. Extraction and reverse transcription of RNA yielded cDNA as the sequencing template. The table came from immunoSEQ multiplex PCR; TCRdb's copy has only in-frame clones and leaves some out. The sample has around 300,000 clones, approximately 60% seen once. The CDR3 has 16 residues. Germline V CDR1 and CDR2: PRHDT, FYEKMQ (reference sequence). The V gene lost 1 base and the J gene lost 7 bases, with 20 bases spanning the gap. Indicated treatment: oral pan-JAK inhibitor, 5-10 mg twice daily. Note on this clone: Its matching antigen is unknown.

Whole-study findings and limits: Among the 100 top clones, expanded CD8+ clones, like scalp clonality, were significantly decreased by tofacitinib. Affected lesional scalp, above all in alopecia totalis/universalis, was more clonal than normal scalp. While tofacitinib was given, many expanded lesional clones persisted in scalp and blood.

Sequencing used CD4+ T cells sorted from blood, obtained around week 54, from a patient treated with tofacitinib. The chain couples TRBV13 to TRBJ2-7; tentatively, D is TRBD2 (6 bases). This sequence originates from a human donor with alopecia areata. CDR3 region: CASSLVGAGRLGEQYF. CDR3 sequence (DNA): TGTGCCAGCAGCTTAGTTGGAGCGGGTCGCCTTGGAGAGCAGTACTTC.